This TCR beta chain was documented in a study of graft-versus-host responses after intestinal transplantation. About the study: Transplant types were multivisceral, liver-intestinal, or isolated intestinal. Recipients uniformly received anti-thymocyte globulin induction, followed by tacrolimus and steroids for 2 to 4 years. Study-level findings and limits: Allograft graft-versus-host to host-versus-graft clonal ratios ran high in patients with graft-donor T cell macrochimerism. With peak circulating GvH clone levels came an association with early post-transplant HvG declines.

Note on this clone: Its antigen is still unknown.

The protocol was immunoSEQ multiplex PCR, while the TCRdb copy is restricted to in-frame clones and leaves out a portion. The table shows 99,000 or so clones, with around 88% occurring only once. Sequencing used PBMCs, obtained 255 days after intestinal transplant. The source of this sequence is a human patient who received an intestinal transplant, so some T cells may come from the graft donor.

The chain's CDR3 is CASSFGDSTEAFF. The CDR3 coding sequence is TGTGCCAGCAGCTTCGGGGACAGCACTGAAGCTTTCTTT. The chain carries TRBV7-2 and TRBJ1-1, with 7 nucleotides matching TRBD1. This CDR3 is built from 13 residues. The germline V gene has CDR1 SGHTA and CDR2 FQGNSA. V lost 3 bases and J lost 4; bases outside the gene matches: 2. The variable domain in full, with the rest retrieved from reference TRBV7-2 and TRBJ1-1, is GAGVSQSPSNKVTEKGKDVELRCDPISGHTALYWYRQSLGQGLEFLIYFQGNSAPDKSGLPSDRFSAERTGGSVSTLTIQRTQQEDSAVYLCASSFGDSTEAFFGQGTRLTVV.